These 2 T cell receptor beta chains originate from one sample sequenced in a study of shared clonotypes between healthy human individuals. The table came from immunoSEQ multiplex PCR; TCRdb's copy has only in-frame clones and leaves some out. The profile covers more than 2 million clones, with around 95% appearing a single time and about 1.7% taken by the ten largest. The naive CD8 subset, CD45RO-negative cells positively selected for CCR7, excluded terminally differentiated effector memory CD45RA+ cells. Sequencing used naive CD8+ T cells from PBMCs. The receptors were sampled from a man between 18 and 35 years old in good health. Some clones in this sample may be carry-over from other donors' samples.

This clone showed up just once. The chain is built from TRBV30 and TRBJ1-2; D remains ambiguous. Germline CDR1 GTSNPN, CDR2 SVGIG (reference sequence). V gave up 0 bases and J gave up 7 bases, with 12 bases separating them. The CDR3 is made up of 13 amino acids. The CDR3: CAWSVIPSIGYTF. DNA of the CDR3: TGTGCCTGGAGTGTAATTCCCTCAATTGGCTACACCTTC.

The V and J genes are TRBV7-8 and TRBJ2-7; no reliable D call. CDR1 is SGHVS and CDR2 is FQNEAQ in the germline V gene. V lost 5 bases, J lost 5 bases, and 13 bases lay in between. This CDR3 contains 13 residues. DNA for the CDR3: TGTGCCAGCAGCCCACGAATACTTAACGAGCAGTACTTC. It codes for CASSPRILNEQYF.